The next 20 T cell receptor beta chains were all read from a single sample in a study of identical twins. TCRdb itself ran the 5' RACE reads through MiXCR, one entry per CDR3 protein. The sample yields some 900,000 distinct CDR3 sequences, roughly an eighth seen once. The same sample was also used in a study of yellow fever vaccine responses in identical twins.

Sequenced: PBMCs. These receptor sequences come from a woman aged 18-29 years in good health.

This clonotype came up a few times. The chain is built from TRBV12-5 and TRBJ2-7; D might be TRBD1 (7 bases). This CDR3 is 17 amino acids long. V was clipped by 0 bases and J by 3 bases, with 18 bases between them. Germline values: CDR1 LGHNT, CDR2 FRNRAP. The chain's CDR3 is CASGLVLGGTDVYEQYF. The CDR3 DNA reads TGTGCTAGTGGTTTGGTACTAGGCGGGACAGACGTCTACGAGCAGTACTTC.

This chain uses TRBV7-7 with TRBJ2-1; D remains unclear. V lost 1 base, J lost 0 bases, and 7 bases lay in between. The CDR3 is 15 amino acids. CDR1 is SSHAT, CDR2 FNYEAQ, per germline (reference sequence). DNA of the CDR3: TGTGCCAGCAGCTTAGGGCAAATCTCCTACAATGAGCAGTTCTTC. Its protein is CASSLGQISYNEQFF.

This clonotype was observed a handful of times. The rearrangement uses TRBV11-2 and TRBJ2-5; 11 bases align to TRBD1. The V gene end was trimmed by 10 bases and the J gene end by 7 bases; junction bases not matched to a gene: 8. The CDR3 runs to 13 residues. Germline values: CDR1 SGHAT, CDR2 FQNNGV. This CDR3 reads CATQTGTGGTQYF. The CDR3 bases are TGTGCCACTCAGACCGGGACAGGGGGGACCCAGTACTTC.

The V call is TRBV11-2, the J call TRBJ1-2, with D hard to call. The CDR3 is 16 residues long. Germline CDR1 and CDR2: SGHAT and FQNNGV. V dropped 5 bases and J dropped 4 bases, with 20 bases sitting between them. The CDR3 reads CASSPRPGGTVYGYTF. DNA of the CDR3: TGTGCCAGCAGCCCTCGACCTGGAGGAACAGTCTATGGCTACACCTTC.

This clonotype was found many times. V usage is TRBV27 and J usage is TRBJ2-7, with 7 bases that match TRBD1. The germline V gene has CDR1 MNHEY and CDR2 SMNVEV (reference sequence). Trimming at V came to 6 bases and at J to 2 bases, leaving 13 bases not matched to a gene. There are 16 residues in the CDR3. The CDR3 nucleotides are TGTGCCAGCAGCCCTCCTCCGGGACAGTTACCCTACGAGCAGTACTTC. It yields the protein CASSPPPGQLPYEQYF.

This clonotype came up many times. This chain links TRBV15 with TRBJ2-2; TRBD1 matches at 9 bases. CDR1 is LNHNV, CDR2 YYDKDF, per germline (reference sequence). The CDR3 contains 15 residues. V gave up 3 bases and J gave up 3 bases; unmatched junction bases: 2. This CDR3 reads CATSRGDRDTGELFF. The CDR3 DNA reads as TGTGCCACCAGCAGGGGGGACAGGGACACCGGGGAGCTGTTTTTT.

The chain couples TRBV9 to TRBJ1-1; a weak D match, TRBD1 (5 bases). Germline loops: CDR1 SGDLS, CDR2 YYNGEE. With 3 bases removed from V and 6 bases from J, the gap between germline ends came to 24 bases. The CDR3 loop spans 17 amino acids. In DNA, the CDR3 is TGTGCCAGCAGCGAAGTGAAAAGGGGAACGCTGGGGGCTGAAGCTTTCTTT. Translating it yields CASSEVKRGTLGAEAFF.

At least ten counts were recorded for this clonotype. The rearrangement links TRBV6-1 to TRBJ2-3, with D possibly matching TRBD2 (6 bases). The CDR3 loop spans 14 amino acids. Trimming cost V 4 bases and J 5 bases, with 13 bases left between them. Germline V gene sequence: CDR1 MNHNS, CDR2 SASEGT. The CDR3 loop reads CASSAPGEVDTQYF. The CDR3 bases are TGTGCCAGCAGTGCCCCGGGAGAGGTAGATACGCAGTATTTT.

This clonotype was observed many times. V usage is TRBV28 and J usage is TRBJ2-5, with D maybe TRBD2 (5 bases). CDR3 length: 16 amino acids. Per the germline V gene, CDR1 is MDHEN and CDR2 is SYDVKM. V was cut by 3 bases and J by 0 bases, with 14 bases left in between. The CDR3 reads CASSFPPGLNQETQYF. The CDR3 nucleotides read TGTGCCAGCAGTTTTCCCCCAGGACTGAACCAAGAGACCCAGTACTTC.

This clonotype was recorded only once. The rearrangement uses TRBV7-8 and TRBJ1-5; possible D gene TRBD1, 5 bases. V lost 3 bases, J lost 7 bases, and 16 bases lay in between. Germline CDR1 and CDR2: SGHVS and FQNEAQ. The CDR3 totals 15 residues. In DNA, the CDR3 is TGTGCCAGCAGCTTCGTGGGCAGGGCGTTGCAGCCCCAGCATTTT. Its translation: CASSFVGRALQPQHF.

This clonotype has at least ten counts. The rearrangement uses TRBV5-1 and TRBJ1-1; TRBD1 is a possible D gene (5 bases). From germline, CDR1 is SGHRS and CDR2 YFSETQ. Trimming stripped 0 bases from V and 0 bases from J, with 12 bases between. The CDR3 covers 16 residues. CDR3 sequence (DNA): TGCGCCAGCAGCTTGGGGGGCAGCTTTATGAACACTGAAGCTTTCTTT. Its translation: CASSLGGSFMNTEAFF.

This clonotype appeared a few times. The chain is built from TRBV13 and TRBJ2-1; D is perhaps TRBD2 (5 bases). CDR3 size: 15 residues. Trimming shortened V by 6 bases and J by 1 base, and 13 bases separated the two germline ends. Germline CDR1 is PRHDT and CDR2 is FYEKMQ (reference sequence). DNA of the CDR3: TGTGCCAGCAGGGCCGGGGTCCGATCCTACAATGAGCAGTTCTTC. Its protein is CASRAGVRSYNEQFF.

This clonotype has only a few counts. The chain is built from TRBV29-1 and TRBJ2-4, with D possibly matching TRBD1 (5 bases). In germline, CDR1 is SQVTM, CDR2 ANQGSEA. There are 14 residues in the CDR3. Trimming pared 4 bases from V and 1 base from J, leaving 11 bases between. CDR3 coding DNA: TGCAGCGTTGGCAGGGTAGGGGCCAAAAACATTCAGTACTTC. It codes for CSVGRVGAKNIQYF. Together with reference TRBV29-1 and TRBJ2-4, the CDR3 gives the full variable domain: SAVISQKPSRDICQRGTSLTIQCQVDSQVTMMFWYRQQPGQSLTLIATANQGSEATYESGFVIDKFPISRPNLTFSTLTVSNMSPEDSSIYLCSVGRVGAKNIQYFGAGTRLSVL.

A few counts support this clonotype. The CDR3 loop is CASSLASIAYNEQFF. The CDR3, as DNA: TGTGCCAGCAGCCTGGCTAGCATTGCCTACAATGAGCAGTTCTTC. The chain recombines TRBV7-9 with TRBJ2-1; TRBD2 is a possible D gene (5 bases). Trimming removed 5 bases from V and 2 bases from J, with 13 bases in between. Germline values: CDR1 SEHNR, CDR2 FQNEAQ (reference sequence). The CDR3 is 15 amino acids.

This clonotype was recorded at least ten times. V usage is TRBV28 and J usage is TRBJ1-2, with a weak D call TRBD1 (6 bases). This CDR3 spans 14 amino acids. V lost 6 bases to trimming and J lost 8 bases, with 19 bases between them. Germline V gives CDR1 MDHEN, CDR2 SYDVKM. CDR3 region: CASSPGAPGGGYTF. CDR3 DNA: TGTGCCAGCAGCCCAGGGGCCCCCGGGGGAGGCTACACCTTC.

This clonotype was detected a few times. The chain uses TRBV3-1 and TRBJ2-1, with 10 bases aligning to TRBD2. Germline lookup yields CDR1 LGHDT and CDR2 YNNKEL (reference sequence). CDR3 length: 13 amino acids. V lost 4 bases, J lost 8 bases, and 2 bases stayed unmatched. CDR3 amino acids: CASSPLAGYEQFF. In nucleotides, the CDR3 is TGTGCCAGCAGCCCACTAGCGGGGTATGAGCAGTTCTTC.

This clonotype was observed a few times. The genes are TRBV20-1 and TRBJ2-7; TRBD2 aligns across 12 bases. CDR1 is DFQATT and CDR2 is SNEGSKA in the germline V gene (reference sequence). The length of the CDR3 is 15 residues. Germline trimming cut 2 bases from V and 2 bases from J; bases unmatched to any gene: 4. CDR3 nucleotides: TGCAGTGCTAGATCCCTAGCGGGGGGGACCTACGAGCAGTACGTC. It codes for CSARSLAGGTYEQYV.

This clonotype was counted a single time. The chain couples TRBV20-1 to TRBJ2-5, with 8 bases matching TRBD2. Germline CDR1 is DFQATT and CDR2 is SNEGSKA (reference sequence). The V segment lost 3 bases and the J segment 2 bases; nucleotides outside the gene matches: 11. The CDR3 spans 16 residues. CDR3 coding DNA: TGCAGTGCTAGGCCGAGACTAGCGCCAAAACAAGAGACCCAGTACTTC. This gives the protein CSARPRLAPKQETQYF.

CDR3 region: CSVPKAGNTEAFF. CDR3 nucleotide sequence: TGCAGCGTCCCTAAGGCAGGGAACACTGAAGCTTTCTTT. The gene calls are TRBV29-1 and TRBJ1-1; no clear D gene. This CDR3 contains 13 residues. V lost 6 bases to trimming and J lost 1 base, with 12 bases between them. The V gene's germline CDR1 is SQVTM and CDR2 ANQGSEA.

The gene calls are TRBV6-5 and TRBJ1-5; 7 nucleotides agree with TRBD1. V trimming: 4 bases; J trimming: 9 bases; junction bases outside the gene matches: 6. In germline, CDR1 is MNHEY, CDR2 SVGAGI. The CDR3 is made up of 13 amino acids. CDR3 sequence: CASSSRQGAPQHF. As DNA, the CDR3 is TGTGCCAGCAGTTCCCGACAGGGCGCGCCCCAGCATTTT.